One T cell receptor beta chain is described in this entry. Antigen: not known. The sample comes from a study of vaccination and CD4 T cells after COVID-19. About the study: Ranging from 14 to 241, the interval between dose two and post-vaccine sampling had a median of roughly 2.5 months.

The assay that was used to sequence DNA from cultured CD4+ T cells was the Oncomine TCR Beta short-read assay. Using its own MiXCR run on the PCR reads, TCRdb lists one record per CDR3 protein. The sample consists of about 16,000 distinct CDR3 sequences, less than 75% of them appearing once. This CDR3 contains 14 residues. The V end was cut by 7 bases, the J end by 4 bases, with 16 bases between. Specified treatment: roughly 11-day PBMC culture with coronavirus spike peptide pools or control peptides (ViraFEST assay). Sequenced material: CD4+ T cells from blood, cultured in vitro. The rearrangement links TRBV12-3 or TRBV12-4 to TRBJ2-5; D perhaps matches TRBD2 (7 bases). The sequence derives from a human donor who had recovered from COVID-19. The CDR3 nucleotides read TGTGCCAGCAACGGCCGAGGGGGGGGAGAGACCCAGTACTTC. This translates into CASNGRGGGETQYF.